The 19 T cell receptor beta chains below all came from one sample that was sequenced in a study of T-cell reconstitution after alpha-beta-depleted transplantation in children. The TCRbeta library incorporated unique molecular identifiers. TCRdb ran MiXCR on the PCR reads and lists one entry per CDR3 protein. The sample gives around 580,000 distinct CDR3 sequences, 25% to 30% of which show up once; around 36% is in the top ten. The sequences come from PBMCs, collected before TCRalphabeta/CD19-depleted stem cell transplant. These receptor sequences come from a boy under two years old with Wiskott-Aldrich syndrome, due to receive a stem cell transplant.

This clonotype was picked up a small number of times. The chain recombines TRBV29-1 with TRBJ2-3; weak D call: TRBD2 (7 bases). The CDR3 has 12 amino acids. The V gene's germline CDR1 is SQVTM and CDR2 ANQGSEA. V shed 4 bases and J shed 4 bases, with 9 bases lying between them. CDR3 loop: CSVGGGPDTQYF. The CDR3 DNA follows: TGCAGCGTTGGGGGGGGGCCAGATACGCAGTATTTT.

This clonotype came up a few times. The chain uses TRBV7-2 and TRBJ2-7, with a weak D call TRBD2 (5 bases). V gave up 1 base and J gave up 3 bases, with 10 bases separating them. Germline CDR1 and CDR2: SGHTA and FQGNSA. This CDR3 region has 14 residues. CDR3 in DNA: TGTGCCAGCAGCTTAGTTGAGGGTAACTACGAGCAGTACTTC. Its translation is CASSLVEGNYEQYF.

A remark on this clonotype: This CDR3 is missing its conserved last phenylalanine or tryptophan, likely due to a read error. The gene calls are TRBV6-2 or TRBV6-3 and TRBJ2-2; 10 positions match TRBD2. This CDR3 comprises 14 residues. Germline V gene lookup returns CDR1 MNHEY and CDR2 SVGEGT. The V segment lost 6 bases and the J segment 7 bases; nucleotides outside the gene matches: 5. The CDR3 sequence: CASRRTSGHGELFL. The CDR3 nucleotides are TGTGCCAGCAGAAGGACTAGCGGACACGGGGAGCTGTTTTTG.

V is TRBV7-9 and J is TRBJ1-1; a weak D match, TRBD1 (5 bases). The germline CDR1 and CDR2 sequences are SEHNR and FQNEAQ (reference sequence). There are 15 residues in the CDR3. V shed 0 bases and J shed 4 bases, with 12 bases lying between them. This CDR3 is CASSLASAGLTEAFF. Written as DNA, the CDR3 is TGTGCCAGCAGCTTAGCTTCGGCAGGGCTCACTGAAGCTTTCTTT.

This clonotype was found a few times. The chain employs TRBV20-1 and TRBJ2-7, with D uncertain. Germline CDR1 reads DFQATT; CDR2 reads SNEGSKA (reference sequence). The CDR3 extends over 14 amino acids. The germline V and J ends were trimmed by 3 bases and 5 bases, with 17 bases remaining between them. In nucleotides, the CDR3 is TGCAGTGCTAGGCCCACTCCTGGAGCCCACGAGCAGTACTTC. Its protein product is CSARPTPGAHEQYF.

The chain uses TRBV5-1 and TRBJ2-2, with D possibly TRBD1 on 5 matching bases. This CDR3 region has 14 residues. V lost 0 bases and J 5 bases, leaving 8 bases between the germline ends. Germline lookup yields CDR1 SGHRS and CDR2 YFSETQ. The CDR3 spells CASSLEAGTGELFF. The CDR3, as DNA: TGCGCCAGCAGCTTGGAAGCAGGGACCGGGGAGCTGTTTTTT. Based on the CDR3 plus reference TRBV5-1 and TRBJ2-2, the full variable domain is KAGVTQTPRYLIKTRGQQVTLSCSPISGHRSVSWYQQTPGQGLQFLFEYFSETQRNKGNFPGRFSGRQFSNSRSEMNVSTLELGDSALYLCASSLEAGTGELFFGEGSRLTVL.

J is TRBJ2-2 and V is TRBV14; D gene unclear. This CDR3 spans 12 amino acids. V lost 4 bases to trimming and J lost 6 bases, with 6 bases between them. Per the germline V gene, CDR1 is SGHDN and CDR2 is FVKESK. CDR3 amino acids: CASSRTAGELFF. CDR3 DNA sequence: TGTGCCAGCAGCCGGACGGCCGGGGAGCTGTTTTTT.

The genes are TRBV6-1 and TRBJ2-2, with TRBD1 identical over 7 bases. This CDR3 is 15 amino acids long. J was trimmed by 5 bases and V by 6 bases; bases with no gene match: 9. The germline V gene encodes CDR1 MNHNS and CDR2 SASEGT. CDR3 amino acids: CASRPTGPDTGELFF. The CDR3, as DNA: TGTGCCAGCAGACCGACAGGGCCGGATACCGGGGAGCTGTTTTTT.

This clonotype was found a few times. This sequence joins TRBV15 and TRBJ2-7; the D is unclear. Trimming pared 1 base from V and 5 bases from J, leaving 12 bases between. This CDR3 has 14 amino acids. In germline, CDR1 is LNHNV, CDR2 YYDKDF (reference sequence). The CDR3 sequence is CATSRAAGENEQYF. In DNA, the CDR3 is TGTGCCACCAGCAGAGCCGCCGGTGAGAACGAGCAGTACTTC.

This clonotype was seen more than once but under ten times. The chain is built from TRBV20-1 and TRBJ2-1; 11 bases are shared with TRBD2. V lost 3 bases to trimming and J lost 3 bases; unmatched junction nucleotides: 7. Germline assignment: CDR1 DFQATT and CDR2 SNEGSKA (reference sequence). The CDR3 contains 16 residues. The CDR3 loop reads CSARVAGGRYYNEQFF. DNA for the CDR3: TGCAGTGCTAGGGTAGCGGGAGGGAGGTACTACAATGAGCAGTTCTTC.

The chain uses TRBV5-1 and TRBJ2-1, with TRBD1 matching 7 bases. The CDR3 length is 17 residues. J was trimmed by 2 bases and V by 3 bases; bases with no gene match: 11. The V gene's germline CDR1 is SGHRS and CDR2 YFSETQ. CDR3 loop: CASSWVPTGSTYNEQFF. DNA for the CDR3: TGCGCCAGCAGCTGGGTCCCGACAGGGTCCACCTACAATGAGCAGTTCTTC.

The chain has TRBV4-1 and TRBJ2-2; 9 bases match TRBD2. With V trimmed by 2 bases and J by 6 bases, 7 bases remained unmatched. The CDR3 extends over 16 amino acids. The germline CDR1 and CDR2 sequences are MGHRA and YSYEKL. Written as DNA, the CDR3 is TGCGCCAGCAGCCAACCTAGCGGGACATCGGCCGGGGAGCTGTTTTTT. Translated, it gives CASSQPSGTSAGELFF.

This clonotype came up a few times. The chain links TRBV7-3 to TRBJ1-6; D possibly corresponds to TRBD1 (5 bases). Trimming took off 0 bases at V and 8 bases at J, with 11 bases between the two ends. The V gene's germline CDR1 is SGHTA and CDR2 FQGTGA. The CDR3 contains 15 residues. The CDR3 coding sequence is TGTGCCAGCAGCTTAACTATCAGGGAGTATTCACCCCTCCACTTT. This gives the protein CASSLTIREYSPLHF. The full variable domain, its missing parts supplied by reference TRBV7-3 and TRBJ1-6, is GAGVSQTPSNKVTEKGKYVELRCDPISGHTALYWYRQSLGQGPEFLIYFQGTGAADDSGLPNDRFFAVRPEGSVSTLKIQRTERGDSAVYLCASSLTIREYSPLHFGNGTRLTVT.

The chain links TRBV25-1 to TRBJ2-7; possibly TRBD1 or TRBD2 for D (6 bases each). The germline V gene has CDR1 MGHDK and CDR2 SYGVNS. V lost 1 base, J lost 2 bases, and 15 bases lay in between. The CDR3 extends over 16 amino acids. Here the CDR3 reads CASSEFEGGIPYEQYF. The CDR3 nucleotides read TGTGCCAGCAGTGAATTTGAGGGGGGAATACCCTACGAGCAGTACTTC.

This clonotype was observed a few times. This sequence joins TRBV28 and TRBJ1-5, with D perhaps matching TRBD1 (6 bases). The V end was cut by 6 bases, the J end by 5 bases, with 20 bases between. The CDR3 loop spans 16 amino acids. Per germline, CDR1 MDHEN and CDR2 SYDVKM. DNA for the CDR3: TGTGCCAGCAGACCTGGGGGGGCGCAGGGTTATCAGCCCCAGCATTTT. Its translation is CASRPGGAQGYQPQHF.

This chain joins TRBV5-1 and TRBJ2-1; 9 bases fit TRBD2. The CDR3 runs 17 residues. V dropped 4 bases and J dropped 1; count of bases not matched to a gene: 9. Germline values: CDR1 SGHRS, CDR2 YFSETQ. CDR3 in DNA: TGCGCCAGCAGCACGGGCCCACTAGCGGGTTCCTACAATGAGCAGTTCTTC. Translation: CASSTGPLAGSYNEQFF.

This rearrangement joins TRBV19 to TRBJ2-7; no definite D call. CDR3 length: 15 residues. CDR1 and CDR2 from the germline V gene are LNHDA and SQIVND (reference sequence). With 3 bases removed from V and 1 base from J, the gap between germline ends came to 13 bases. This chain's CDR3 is CASSIRPGESYEQYF. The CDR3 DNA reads TGTGCCAGTAGTATCCGTCCCGGAGAGTCCTACGAGCAGTACTTC.

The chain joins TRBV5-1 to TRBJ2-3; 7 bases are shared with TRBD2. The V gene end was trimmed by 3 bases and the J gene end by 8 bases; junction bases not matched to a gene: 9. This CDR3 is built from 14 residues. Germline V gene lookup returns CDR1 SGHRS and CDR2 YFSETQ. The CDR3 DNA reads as TGCGCCAGCAGCTGGAGACTGGGCGGGGGTACGCAGTATTTT. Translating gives CASSWRLGGGTQYF.

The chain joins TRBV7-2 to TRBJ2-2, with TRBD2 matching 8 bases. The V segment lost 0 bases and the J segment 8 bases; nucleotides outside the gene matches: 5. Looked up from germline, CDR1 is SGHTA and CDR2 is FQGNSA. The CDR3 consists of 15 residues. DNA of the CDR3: TGTGCCAGCAGCTTAGCGTTGGCGGGAGGAGGGGAGCTGTTTTTT. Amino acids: CASSLALAGGGELFF.